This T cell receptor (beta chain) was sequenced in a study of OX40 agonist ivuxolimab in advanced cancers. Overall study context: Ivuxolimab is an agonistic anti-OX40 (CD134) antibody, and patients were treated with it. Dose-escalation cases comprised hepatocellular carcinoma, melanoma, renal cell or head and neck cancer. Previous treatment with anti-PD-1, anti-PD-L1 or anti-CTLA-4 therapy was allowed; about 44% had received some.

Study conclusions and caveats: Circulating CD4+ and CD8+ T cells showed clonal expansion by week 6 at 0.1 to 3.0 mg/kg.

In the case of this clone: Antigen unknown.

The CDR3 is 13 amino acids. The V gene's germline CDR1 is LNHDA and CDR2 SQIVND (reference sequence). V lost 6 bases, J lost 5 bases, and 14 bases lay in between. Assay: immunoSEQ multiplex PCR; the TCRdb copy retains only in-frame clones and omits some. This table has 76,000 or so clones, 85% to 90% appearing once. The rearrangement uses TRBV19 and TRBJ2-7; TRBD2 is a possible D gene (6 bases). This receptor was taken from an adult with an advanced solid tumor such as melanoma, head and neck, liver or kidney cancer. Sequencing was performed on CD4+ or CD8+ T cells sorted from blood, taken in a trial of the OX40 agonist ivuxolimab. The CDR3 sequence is CASSRSGEDEQYF. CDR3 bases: TGTGCCAGTAGCCGATCGGGGGAGGACGAGCAGTACTTC.